This T cell receptor beta chain was obtained from a study of shared clonotypes between healthy human individuals. Data came from immunoSEQ multiplex PCR; TCRdb stores just in-frame clones and leaves some out. The repertoire holds approximately 720,000 clones, with around 92% as singletons. CD45RO-negative cells were positively selected for CCR7, leaving out terminally differentiated effector memory CD45RA+ cells. J gave up 3 bases and V 5 bases, and 5 bases lay outside the gene matches. This CDR3 has 15 residues. From germline, CDR1 is SGHVS and CDR2 FNYEAQ. This TCR was recovered from a man aged 25-45 years in good health. The sample was naive CD8+ T cells sorted from blood. The rearrangement joins TRBV7-6 to TRBJ2-7; 12 bases are a match to TRBD2. The CDR3 sequence is CASSPRTSGNYEQYF. The CDR3 DNA is TGTGCCAGCAGCCCAAGGACTAGCGGGAACTACGAGCAGTACTTC. Full variable domain (outside the CDR3, taken from reference TRBV7-6 and TRBJ2-7): GAGVSQSPRYKVTKRGQDVALRCDPISGHVSLYWYRQALGQGPEFLTYFNYEAQQDKSGLPNDRFSAERPEGSISTLTIQRTEQRDSAMYRCASSPRTSGNYEQYFGPGTRLTVT.